This T cell receptor beta chain was profiled in a study of blood T cells in healthy people across ages. A second PCR of about 6 to 12 cycles used a sample-barcoded 5' primer and a J-beta primer mix. There were at least 2.5 million CDR3-containing paired-end reads obtained from each sample. TCRdb reanalysed the 5' RACE reads using MiXCR and keeps one entry per CDR3 protein. Among 760,000 or so distinct CDR3 sequences listed, more than 20% were seen once. Germline loops: CDR1 SGHRS, CDR2 YFSETQ. Trimming took off 2 bases at V and 6 bases at J, with 16 bases between the two ends. The CDR3 is 15 residues long. These records were also assigned to another study, of T cells of mothers and their children.

Material for sequencing was blood. V gene TRBV5-1 combines with J gene TRBJ2-3; tentatively, D is TRBD2 (5 bases). This clonotype originated in a boy aged 10-17 years in good health. This chain's CDR3 is CASSFADGSSDTQYF. For the CDR3, the DNA is TGCGCCAGCAGCTTCGCCGATGGGAGTTCGGATACGCAGTATTTT.